The T cell receptor (beta chain) under discussion was sequenced for a study of CD8 T cells in ankylosing spondylitis. Points from the study as a whole: Ankylosing spondylitis blood appeared to carry a characteristic TCR beta motif of seven to nine highly homologous variants. In the blood and synovial fluid of reactive arthritis, some motif variants had been previously reported. In peripheral blood, disease-linked CD8+ clones occurred at relatively low frequencies.

This clonotype was detected ten times or more. The antigen is undetermined. CDR3 size: 14 residues. With molecular barcodes, quantitative 5'-RACE was used to make the TCR beta libraries. TCRdb reanalysed the 5' RACE reads using MiXCR and keeps one entry per CDR3 protein. The data show about 540,000 distinct CDR3 sequences, with about an eighth seen just once and almost 7% held by the top ten. The receptor was derived from a male donor with ankylosing spondylitis. The rearrangement joins TRBV21-1 to TRBJ2-2; TRBD2 is the table's D call and was not checked against the DNA. TRBV21-1 is deemed a pseudogene. The sequenced sample consisted of blood, either unsorted or a sorted T cell fraction (not recorded which). CDR3 in amino acids: CASSKGLAGGELFF. The CDR3 region has the DNA TGTGCCAGCAGCAAAGGACTAGCGGGAGGGGAGCTGTTTTTT.